This note documents a single T cell receptor beta chain sequence. This clonotype was found a few times. Its recognized antigen is unknown. Base qualities were left out, and no much larger clone turns up one base away. The sample originates from a study of CD8+CD57+ T cells in acquired aplastic anemia (dated by TCRdb to about 2018). With respect to the entire study: DNA extracted from sorted CD4+ and CD8+ cells had a mean of approximately 3 ug, with a range of about 0.19 to 27.4 ug. CD8+CD57+ expansion was defined as a frequency above the mean frequency observed in healthy subjects. Study-level results and caveats: Roughly 29 CD8+ CDR3 sequences were found to be shared between patients and controls, but these sequences appeared to be highly expressed in patients and within the immunodominant clones of the patients. Between patients and healthy controls, no significant difference in CD8+ Simpson's diversity was found (P=0.060).

From cysteine to phenylalanine, the CDR3 is 15 amino acids long. The retained sequence is limited to the CDR3, 45 bases, with the frame set at the first base. Based on the germline V gene, the CDR1 and CDR2 sequences are SNHLY and FYNNEI. V loses 4 bases at its end and J loses 7 bases; junction bases beyond the gene matches: 8. Patients chosen for sequencing had shown expansion of CD8+CD57+ cells by flow cytometry. Every patient had a diagnosis of severe acquired aplastic anemia based on International Study of Aplastic Anemia and Agranulocytosis and Camitta criteria. No patient had received any therapy when blood was sampled. TCR repertoires of sorted CD4+ and CD8+ blood T cells from severe aplastic anemia patients and healthy subjects were deep-sequenced in the study. Patients were enrolled under clinicaltrials.gov protocols 00001620, 01623167, 00001397, 00071045, 00081523 and 00961064 in the USA. Ficoll-Paque density gradient centrifugation was used to isolate peripheral blood mononuclear cells. Before DNA extraction, CD4+ and CD8+ T cells were sorted by FACS or by magnetic beads.

TCR beta VDJ combination and CDR3 sequence profiling used genomic DNA as the template. An Illumina HiSeq 2000 was used for TCR repertoire sequencing. Under the source paper's analysis protocol: TRBV/TRBJ rearrangement plots, CDR3 size and DJ length profiles, and Simpson's diversity index were used to evaluate the repertoires. The most abundant DNA sequence in the deep sequencing data was taken as the immunodominant clone. CDR3 amino acid sequences were screened for sharing across subjects and were compared with published repertoires and the VDJdb database. TCRdb applied fastp at Q25 and MiXCR to the public reads, then kept only in-frame beta chains. Each entry merges the rows of one CDR3 protein and shows their most common DNA and genes. The authors' filters were not applied to this entry. The sample table holds just over 450,000 distinct CDR3 sequences, of which more than 25% were seen once. The ten largest clones represent under 0.95% of the sample.

The rearranged segments are TRBV2 and TRBJ2-1, and 9 junctional nucleotides match TRBD1. The sequence was obtained from a human donor with aplastic anemia. Sequenced sample: sorted CD4+, CD8+, or CD8+CD57+ T cells (not recorded which) from PBMCs. The base sequence is TGTGCCAGCAGTGCGTACGGGACAGGGCTGAATGAGCAGTTCTTC. Translated, it reads CASSAYGTGLNEQFF.